The T cell receptor beta chain under discussion was sequenced for a study of OX40 agonist ivuxolimab in advanced cancers. Regarding the study as a whole: Averaged across samples, CD8+ T cells carried more expanded clones than CD4+ did.

V dropped 1 base and J dropped 3 bases, with 15 bases sitting between them. The CDR3 has 16 amino acids. Germline V gene data show CDR1 as SGDLS and CDR2 as YYNGEE. In regard to this clone: Its antigen remains unidentified.

Repertoires were generated with immunoSEQ multiplex PCR, while TCRdb's copy carries only in-frame clones and drops some. The repertoire includes fewer than 50,000 clones, 87% of them detected once, and 9% to 12% sits in the top ten. This chain uses TRBV9 with TRBJ2-3, with D perhaps matching TRBD1 or TRBD2 (6 bases each). Material: CD4+ or CD8+ T cells sorted from blood, obtained in a trial of the OX40 agonist ivuxolimab. This TCR was recovered from an adult with an advanced solid tumor such as melanoma, head and neck, liver or kidney cancer. The CDR3 sequence: CASSVFGGLGTDTQYF. CDR3 nucleotides: TGTGCCAGCAGCGTATTCGGGGGCCTGGGAACAGATACGCAGTATTTT.